This T cell receptor (beta chain) was sequenced during a study of OX40 agonist ivuxolimab in advanced cancers. Overall study: Three patients, one with hepatocellular carcinoma and two with cutaneous melanoma, responded partially.

The CDR3 is 16 residues long. Germline values: CDR1 MGHRA, CDR2 YSYEKL. Trimming pared 0 bases from V and 0 bases from J, leaving 6 bases between. Study results and caveats: The expanded peripheral T cells' antigen specificity was not determined. Averaging showed that CD8+ T cells had more expanded clones than CD4+ did.

Concerning this clone itself: Its antigen is unidentified.

Profiled with immunoSEQ multiplex PCR; TCRdb holds only in-frame clones, not every one. The table has fewer than 85,000 clones, over 80% seen once. Sample: CD4+ or CD8+ T cells sorted from blood, taken in a trial of the OX40 agonist ivuxolimab. This clonotype originated in an adult with an advanced solid tumor such as melanoma, head and neck, liver or kidney cancer. The chain carries TRBV4-1 and TRBJ2-6, with unresolved D. Here the CDR3 DNA reads TGCGCCAGCAGCCAAGATACCGTCTCTGGGGCCAACGTCCTGACTTTC. Its protein is CASSQDTVSGANVLTF.